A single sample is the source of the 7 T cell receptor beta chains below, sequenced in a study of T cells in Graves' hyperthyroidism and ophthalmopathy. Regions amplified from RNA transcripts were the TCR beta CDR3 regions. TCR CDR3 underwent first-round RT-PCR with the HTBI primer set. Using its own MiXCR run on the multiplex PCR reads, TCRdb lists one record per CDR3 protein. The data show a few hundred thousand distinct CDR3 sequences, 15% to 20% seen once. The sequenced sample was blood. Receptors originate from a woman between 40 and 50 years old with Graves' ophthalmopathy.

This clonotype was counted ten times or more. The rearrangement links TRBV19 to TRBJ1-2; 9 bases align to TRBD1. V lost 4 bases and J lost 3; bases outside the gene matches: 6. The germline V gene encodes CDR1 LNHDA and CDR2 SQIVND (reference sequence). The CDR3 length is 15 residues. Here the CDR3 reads CASSTWTGADYGYTF. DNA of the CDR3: TGTGCCAGTAGTACTTGGACAGGGGCGGACTATGGCTACACCTTC. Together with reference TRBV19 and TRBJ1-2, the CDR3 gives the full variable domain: DGGITQSPKYLFRKEGQNVTLSCEQNLNHDAMYWYRQDPGQGLRLIYYSQIVNDFQKGDIAEGYSVSREKKESFPLTVTSAQKNPTAFYLCASSTWTGADYGYTFGSGTRLTVV.

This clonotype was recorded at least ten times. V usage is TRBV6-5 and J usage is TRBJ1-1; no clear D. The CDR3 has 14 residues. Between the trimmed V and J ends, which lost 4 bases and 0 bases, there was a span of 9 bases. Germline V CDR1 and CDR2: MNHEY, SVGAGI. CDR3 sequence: CASSWQAVNTEAFF. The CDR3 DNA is TGTGCCAGCAGTTGGCAGGCGGTGAACACTGAAGCTTTCTTT.

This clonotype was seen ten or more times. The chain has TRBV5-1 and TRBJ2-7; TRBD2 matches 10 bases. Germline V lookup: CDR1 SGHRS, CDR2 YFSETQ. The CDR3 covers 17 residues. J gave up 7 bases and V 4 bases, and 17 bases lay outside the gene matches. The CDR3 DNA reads TGCGCCAGCAGCCCGGCTGCGAGAGCTAGCGGGAGTTTTGAGCAGTACTTC. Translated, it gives CASSPAARASGSFEQYF.

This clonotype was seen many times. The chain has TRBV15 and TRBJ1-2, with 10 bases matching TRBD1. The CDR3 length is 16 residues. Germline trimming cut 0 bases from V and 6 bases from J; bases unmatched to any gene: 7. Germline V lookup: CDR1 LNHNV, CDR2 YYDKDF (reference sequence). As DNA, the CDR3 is TGTGCCACCAGCAGAGACCGGGACAGGGGCGAGGATGGCTACACCTTC. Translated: CATSRDRDRGEDGYTF.

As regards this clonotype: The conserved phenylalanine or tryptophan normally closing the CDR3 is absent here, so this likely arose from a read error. The CDR3 nucleotides read TGTGCCAGCAGCCCTATGGGGGCCCCTGGAAACACCATATATATT. This codes for CASSPMGAPGNTIYI. V usage is TRBV27 and J usage is TRBJ1-3; possibly TRBD1 for D (6 bases). The V gene lost 6 bases and the J gene lost 2 bases, with 14 bases spanning the gap. The germline V gene has CDR1 MNHEY and CDR2 SMNVEV (reference sequence). The CDR3 runs to 15 residues.

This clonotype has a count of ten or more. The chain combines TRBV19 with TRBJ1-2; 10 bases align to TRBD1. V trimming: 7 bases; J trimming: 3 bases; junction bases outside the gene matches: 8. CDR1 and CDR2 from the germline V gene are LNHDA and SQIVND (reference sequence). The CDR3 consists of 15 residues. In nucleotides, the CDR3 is TGTGCCAGTACCGAGCCCGGGACAGGGGACTATGGCTACACCTTC. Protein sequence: CASTEPGTGDYGYTF.

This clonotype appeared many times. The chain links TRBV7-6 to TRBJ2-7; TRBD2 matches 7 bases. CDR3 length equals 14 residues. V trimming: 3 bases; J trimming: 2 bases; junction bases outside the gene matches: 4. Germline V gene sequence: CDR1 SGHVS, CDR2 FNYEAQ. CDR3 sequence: CASSFESGTYEQYF. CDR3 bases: TGTGCCAGCAGCTTCGAAAGCGGGACCTACGAGCAGTACTTC.